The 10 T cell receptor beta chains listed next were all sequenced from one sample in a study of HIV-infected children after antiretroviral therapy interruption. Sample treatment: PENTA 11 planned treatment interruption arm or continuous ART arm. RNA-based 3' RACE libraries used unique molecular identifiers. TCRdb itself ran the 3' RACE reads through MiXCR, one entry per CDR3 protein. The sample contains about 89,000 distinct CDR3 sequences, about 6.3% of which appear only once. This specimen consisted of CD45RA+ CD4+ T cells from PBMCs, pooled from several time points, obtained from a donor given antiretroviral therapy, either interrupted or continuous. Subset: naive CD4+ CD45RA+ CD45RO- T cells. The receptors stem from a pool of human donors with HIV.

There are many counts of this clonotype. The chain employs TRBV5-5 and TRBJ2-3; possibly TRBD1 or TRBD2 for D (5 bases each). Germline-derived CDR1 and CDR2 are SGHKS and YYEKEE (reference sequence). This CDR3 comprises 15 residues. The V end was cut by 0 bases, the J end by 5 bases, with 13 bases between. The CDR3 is CASSLGQRAGDTQYF. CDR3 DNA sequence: TGTGCCAGCAGCTTGGGACAGAGGGCGGGAGATACGCAGTATTTT.

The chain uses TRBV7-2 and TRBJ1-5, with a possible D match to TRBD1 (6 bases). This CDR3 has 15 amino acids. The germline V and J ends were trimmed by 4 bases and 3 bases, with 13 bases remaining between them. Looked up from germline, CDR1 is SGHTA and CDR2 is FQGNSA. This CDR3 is CASSSDSINNQPQHF. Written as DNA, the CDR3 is TGTGCCAGCAGCTCGGACAGCATTAACAATCAGCCCCAGCATTTT.

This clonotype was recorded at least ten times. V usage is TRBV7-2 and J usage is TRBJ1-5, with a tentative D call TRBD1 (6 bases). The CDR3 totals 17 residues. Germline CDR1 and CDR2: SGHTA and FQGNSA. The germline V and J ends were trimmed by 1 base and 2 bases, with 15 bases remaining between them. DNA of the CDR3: TGTGCCAGCAGCTTAGAGATGCGACAGGACCGCAATCAGCCCCAGCATTTT. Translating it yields CASSLEMRQDRNQPQHF. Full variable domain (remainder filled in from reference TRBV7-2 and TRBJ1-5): GAGVSQSPSNKVTEKGKDVELRCDPISGHTALYWYRQSLGQGLEFLIYFQGNSAPDKSGLPSDRFSAERTGGSVSTLTIQRTQQEDSAVYLCASSLEMRQDRNQPQHFGDGTRLSIL.

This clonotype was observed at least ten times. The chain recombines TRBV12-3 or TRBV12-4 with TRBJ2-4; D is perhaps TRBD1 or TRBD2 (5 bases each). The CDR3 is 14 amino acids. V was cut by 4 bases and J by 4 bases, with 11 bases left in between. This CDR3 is CASSYGTGKNIQYF. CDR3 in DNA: TGTGCCAGCAGTTATGGGACGGGGAAAAACATTCAGTACTTC.

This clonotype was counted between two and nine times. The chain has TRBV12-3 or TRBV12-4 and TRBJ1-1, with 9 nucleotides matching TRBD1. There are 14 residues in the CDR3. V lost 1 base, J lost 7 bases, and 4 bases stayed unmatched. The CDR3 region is CASSLDRGPGEAFF. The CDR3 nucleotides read TGTGCCAGCAGTTTAGACAGGGGGCCTGGTGAAGCTTTCTTT.

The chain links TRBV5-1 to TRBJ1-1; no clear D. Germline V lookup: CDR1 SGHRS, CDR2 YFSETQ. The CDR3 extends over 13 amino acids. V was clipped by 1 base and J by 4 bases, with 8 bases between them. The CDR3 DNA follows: TGCGCCAGCAGCTTGTCTCCAACCACTGAAGCTTTCTTT. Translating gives CASSLSPTTEAFF.

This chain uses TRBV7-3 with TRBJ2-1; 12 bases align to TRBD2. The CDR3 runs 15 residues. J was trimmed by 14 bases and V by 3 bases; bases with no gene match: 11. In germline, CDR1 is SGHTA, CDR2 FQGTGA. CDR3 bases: TGTGCCAGCAGCTTGGTGCCTAGCGGGGGGGCCACGGAGTTCTTC. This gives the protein CASSLVPSGGATEFF.

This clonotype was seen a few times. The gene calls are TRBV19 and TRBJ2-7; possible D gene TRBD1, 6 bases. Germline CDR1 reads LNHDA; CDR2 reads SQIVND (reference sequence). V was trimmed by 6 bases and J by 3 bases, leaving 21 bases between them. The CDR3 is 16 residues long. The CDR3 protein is CASSKSHRWTDYEQYF. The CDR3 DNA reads TGTGCCAGTAGCAAGTCACACCGATGGACAGACTACGAGCAGTACTTC. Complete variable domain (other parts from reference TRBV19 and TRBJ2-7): DGGITQSPKYLFRKEGQNVTLSCEQNLNHDAMYWYRQDPGQGLRLIYYSQIVNDFQKGDIAEGYSVSREKKESFPLTVTSAQKNPTAFYLCASSKSHRWTDYEQYFGPGTRLTVT.

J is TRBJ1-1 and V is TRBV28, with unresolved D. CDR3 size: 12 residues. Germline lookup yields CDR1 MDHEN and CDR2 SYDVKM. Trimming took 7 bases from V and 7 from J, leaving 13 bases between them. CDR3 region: CASKAATGEAFF. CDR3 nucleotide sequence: TGTGCCAGCAAGGCGGCGACCGGTGAAGCTTTCTTT.

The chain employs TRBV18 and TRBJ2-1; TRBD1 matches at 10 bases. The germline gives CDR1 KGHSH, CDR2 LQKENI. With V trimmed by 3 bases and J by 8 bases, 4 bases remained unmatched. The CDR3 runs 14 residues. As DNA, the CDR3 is TGTGCCAGCTCACCGACAGGGGGCCGGGATGAGCAGTTCTTC. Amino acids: CASSPTGGRDEQFF.